Ten or more counts support the clone carrying this T cell receptor (beta chain). This specimen belongs to a study of T-cell memory formation after mild COVID-19. Germline CDR1 SGHTA, CDR2 FQGNSA. The CDR3 has 15 residues. Trimming cost V 5 bases and J 5 bases, with 18 bases left between them. TCRdb processed the 5' RACE reads anew with MiXCR; each CDR3 protein has one entry. Of about 200,000 distinct CDR3 sequences listed, more than 8% are singletons. The clonotype was recovered from a man younger than 35 who had mild COVID-19 (a few samples of this study predate the infection). Cell type and time point are not known. This chain links TRBV7-2 with TRBJ2-5; D perhaps matches TRBD2 (5 bases). Specimen: PBMCs or a T cell subset sorted from them (not recorded which). In nucleotides, the CDR3 is TGTGCCAGCAGCCGGACGCAGCCTAGAGGGGAGACCCAGTACTTC. Its protein is CASSRTQPRGETQYF.